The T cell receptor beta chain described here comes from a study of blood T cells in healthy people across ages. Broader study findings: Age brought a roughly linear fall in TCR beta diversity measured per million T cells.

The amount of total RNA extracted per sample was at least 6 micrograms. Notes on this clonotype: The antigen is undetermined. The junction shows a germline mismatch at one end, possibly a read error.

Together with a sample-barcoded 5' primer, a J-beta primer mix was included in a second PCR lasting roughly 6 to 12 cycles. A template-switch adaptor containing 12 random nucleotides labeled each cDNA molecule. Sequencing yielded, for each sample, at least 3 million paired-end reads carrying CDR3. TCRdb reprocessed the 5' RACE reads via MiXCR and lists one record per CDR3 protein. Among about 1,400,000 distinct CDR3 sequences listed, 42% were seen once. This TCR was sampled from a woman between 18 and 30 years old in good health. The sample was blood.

As DNA, the CDR3 is TGCGCCACCAAGTTCGGACAGGGTTACAATGAGCAGTTCTTC. This codes for CATKFGQGYNEQFF. The genes are TRBV27 and TRBJ2-1, with 8 bases lining up with TRBD1. The germline V gene has CDR1 MNHEY and CDR2 SMNVEV (reference sequence). CDR3 size: 14 residues.